This TCR beta chain derives from a study of blood T cells in healthy people across ages. Study-wide points: A strong correlation was found between TCR beta diversity and the percentage of naive T cells.

Many counts were recorded for this clonotype. Its antigen is unidentified. Every donor contributed ten milliliters of peripheral blood by blood draw. The V end lost 1 base, the J end lost 0 bases, and 16 bases lay between the germline ends. The germline CDR1 and CDR2 sequences are SGHRS and YFSETQ. The CDR3 is 17 amino acids. A second 7 to 11 cycle PCR used barcoded and J-beta primers. Using its own MiXCR run on the 5' RACE reads, TCRdb lists one record per CDR3 protein. The repertoire holds 550,000 to 800,000 distinct CDR3 sequences, with about 32% as singletons. The chain is built from TRBV5-1 and TRBJ1-2, with D perhaps TRBD1 (5 bases). The receptor's source is a woman older than 75 in good health. Input material: blood. CDR3 amino acids: CASSLRPGIAANYGYTF. CDR3 sequence (DNA): TGCGCCAGCAGCTTGCGTCCAGGGATTGCGGCTAACTATGGCTACACCTTC.